The TCR beta chain under discussion was sequenced for a study of blood T cell repertoires in COVID-19. About the study: Acute and convalescent COVID-19 samples came from the United States, Italy and Spain. Sources were T cells, B-cell-depleted T cells, or PBMCs; the material itself was cDNA or gDNA.

This CDR3 spans 14 amino acids. V was clipped by 3 bases and J by 6 bases, with 13 bases between them. Germline-derived CDR1 and CDR2 are MDHEN and SYDVKM. Original methodology: Estimated nucleated cell counts came from reference gene primer amplification. The table came from immunoSEQ multiplex PCR; TCRdb's copy has only in-frame clones and leaves some out. V, J and clone size derive from that table, while D and trimming were established from the DNA sequence. The data contain tens of thousands of clones, approximately 83% of them singletons. The sequenced sample consisted of peripheral blood. The genes are TRBV28 and TRBJ2-3; D may be TRBD1 (5 bases). This receptor was identified in a man aged 55 to 69 with acute or convalescent COVID-19. The CDR3 spells CASSFPDSLDTQYF. The DNA for the CDR3 is TGTGCCAGCAGTTTCCCTGACAGTTTGGATACGCAGTATTTT.